This T cell receptor beta chain was recorded in a study of identical twins. TCRdb redid the calling of the 5' RACE reads with MiXCR, one entry per CDR3 protein. The sample lists 300,000 to 400,000 distinct CDR3 sequences, approximately 13% seen once, with roughly 7% in the top ten. Donors uniformly comprised healthy Caucasians. Concerning this clonotype itself: Antigen specificity is unknown.

V gave up 2 bases and J gave up 4 bases, with 7 bases separating them. CDR3 length: 13 residues. Germline lookup yields CDR1 MNHEY and CDR2 SVGAGI. Study conclusions and caveats: The same donors were not followed; conclusions instead depended on cross-sectional statistical analysis.

The same data also contributed to another study, on yellow fever vaccine responses in identical twins. That publication notes: Reportedly, the response of twins' T cells to the vaccine seemed partly convergent, partly personalized.

The sample taken for sequencing was CD8+ T cells sorted from blood. The sequence derives from a young woman in good health. This chain uses TRBV6-5 with TRBJ2-3; no definite D call. The CDR3 DNA reads as TGTGCCAGCAGTTACGCCAAGCCAGATACGCAGTATTTT. This codes for CASSYAKPDTQYF.